The clone carrying this TCR beta chain was seen only once. Trimming took off 8 bases at V and 5 bases at J, with 10 bases between the two ends. The CDR3 has 11 residues. Generated by immunoSEQ multiplex PCR, the TCRdb table keeps only in-frame clones and is missing some. Of 150,000 to 250,000 clones in the sample, roughly 94% are singletons; the top ten hold 0.76%. The record originates from a study of blood T cell repertoires in COVID-19. This TCR came from a man aged 25 to 40 with COVID-19, enrolled during active disease. Sample: peripheral blood. The V call is TRBV12-3 or TRBV12-4, the J call TRBJ2-7; no clear D. Written as DNA, the CDR3 is TGTGCCAGCTCTTTGAGGCACGAGCAGTACTTC. Translating gives CASSLRHEQYF.